The 10 T cell receptor beta chains below come from one sample, sequenced in a study of blood T cell repertoires in COVID-19. Here immunoSEQ multiplex PCR was the method, and the copy in TCRdb shows in-frame clones only, minus some. Among about 94,000 clones listed, around 81% were seen once. Sequences were obtained from peripheral blood. The receptor source for this set is a man aged 60 to 69 with acute or convalescent COVID-19.

The chain employs TRBV7-3 and TRBJ2-3; TRBD2 matches at 7 bases. This CDR3 comprises 15 residues. Germline CDR1 reads SGHTA; CDR2 reads FQGTGA. With 5 bases clipped from V and 4 bases from J, the junction kept 9 bases outside the gene matches. The CDR3 protein is CASSPRTSLPDTQYF. The DNA of the CDR3 is TGTGCCAGCAGCCCTCGGACTAGTTTGCCAGATACGCAGTATTTT. Full variable domain (rest looked up from reference TRBV7-3 and TRBJ2-3): GAGVSQTPSNKVTEKGKYVELRCDPISGHTALYWYRQSLGQGPEFLIYFQGTGAADDSGLPNDRFFAVRPEGSVSTLKIQRTERGDSAVYLCASSPRTSLPDTQYFGPGTRLTVL.

The V gene is TRBV13, the J gene TRBJ1-4, with 7 bases lining up with TRBD1. After removal of 4 bases from V and 3 bases from J, the junction contained 11 bases not matched to a gene. This CDR3 is built from 17 residues. The germline gives CDR1 PRHDT, CDR2 FYEKMQ (reference sequence). CDR3 sequence: CASSSAGTALANEKLFF. CDR3 nucleotide sequence: TGTGCCAGCAGCTCGGCCGGGACAGCCTTGGCTAATGAAAAACTGTTTTTT. Drawing the rest from reference TRBV13 and TRBJ1-4, the complete variable domain is AAGVIQSPRHLIKEKRETATLKCYPIPRHDTVYWYQQGPGQDPQFLISFYEKMQSDKGSIPDRFSAQQFSDYHSELNMSSLELGDSALYFCASSSAGTALANEKLFFGSGTQLSVL.

This clone was observed once. V usage is TRBV4-1 and J usage is TRBJ1-5; D is uncertain. Trimming took off 3 bases at V and 2 bases at J, with 8 bases between the two ends. Germline V gives CDR1 MGHRA, CDR2 YSYEKL. The CDR3 extends over 14 amino acids. In nucleotides, the CDR3 is TGCGCCAGCAGCCAGAGAGCGGGCAATCAGCCCCAGCATTTT. This gives the protein CASSQRAGNQPQHF.

V and J are TRBV27 and TRBJ2-7; 9 bases map to TRBD2. Germline V gene sequence: CDR1 MNHEY, CDR2 SMNVEV (reference sequence). The CDR3 extends over 15 amino acids. V trimming: 5 bases; J trimming: 4 bases; junction bases outside the gene matches: 9. CDR3 loop: CASSPRLSGGYEQYF. DNA for the CDR3: TGTGCCAGCAGTCCCAGACTAAGCGGGGGGTACGAGCAGTACTTC.

V and J are TRBV9 and TRBJ2-3; TRBD2 agrees at 15 bases. The ends lost 4 bases at V and 5 bases at J; junction bases unmatched: 5. CDR1 is SGDLS, CDR2 YYNGEE, per germline. This CDR3 comprises 16 residues. CDR3 in DNA: TGTGCCAGCAGCAATGGACTAGCGGGGGGGCAAGATACGCAGTATTTT. It is translated as CASSNGLAGGQDTQYF.

V is TRBV11-2 and J is TRBJ1-2; D unclear. The V end was cut by 3 bases, the J end by 4 bases, with 9 bases between. The CDR3 spans 13 residues. Germline-derived CDR1 and CDR2 are SGHAT and FQNNGV. The CDR3 here is CASSLEHIYGYTF. DNA of the CDR3: TGTGCCAGCAGCTTGGAGCACATCTATGGCTACACCTTC.

CDR3 bases: TGTGCCAGCAGTTACCGGTCCATGAACACTGAAGCTTTCTTT. Encoded protein: CASSYRSMNTEAFF. V is TRBV6-2 or TRBV6-3 and J is TRBJ1-1; no reliable D call. This CDR3 is 14 amino acids long. Per the germline V gene, CDR1 is MNHEY and CDR2 is SVGEGT. V dropped 2 bases and J dropped 0 bases, with 7 bases sitting between them.

This clone was seen once. The V call is TRBV4-2, the J call TRBJ2-1, with a weak D call TRBD2 (5 bases). The CDR3 contains 15 residues. The ends were cut back, 7 bases at V and 7 bases at J, with 20 bases in the middle. Germline V gene data show CDR1 as LGHNA and CDR2 as YNFKEQ. As DNA, the CDR3 is TGTGCCAGCACCCCGTATGAGGGTCCGGGTAATGAGCAGTTCTTC. This gives the protein CASTPYEGPGNEQFF.

V and J are TRBV10-3 and TRBJ2-2; 9 bases line up with TRBD2. V lost 9 bases to trimming and J lost 5 bases; unmatched junction nucleotides: 7. The length of the CDR3 is 14 residues. Germline CDR1 and CDR2: ENHRY and SYGVKD. As DNA, the CDR3 is TGTGCCATTAGGCGGCGGGGGGGTACCGGGGAGCTGTTTTTT. It codes for CAIRRRGGTGELFF.

This chain links TRBV7-9 with TRBJ1-5, with D unresolved. There are 12 residues in the CDR3. The V and J ends lost 3 bases and 4 bases respectively, with 4 bases between them. Germline V CDR1 and CDR2: SEHNR, FQNEAQ (reference sequence). The CDR3 reads CASSFQNQPQHF. The DNA for the CDR3 is TGTGCCAGCAGCTTCCAAAATCAGCCCCAGCATTTT.